The present T cell receptor (beta chain) was sequenced within a study of blood T cell repertoires in COVID-19. Overall study: There were acute and convalescent COVID-19 samples, and they came from the United States, Italy and Spain. T cells, B-cell-depleted T cells, or PBMCs supplied cDNA or gDNA.

Under the authors' procedure: Estimated nucleated cell counts came from reference gene primer amplification. Sequencing used immunoSEQ multiplex PCR; TCRdb keeps in-frame clones, though not all of them. V, J and clone size were drawn from that table, and D and trimming were deduced from the DNA. This table has about 75,000 clones, approximately 82% appearing once. CDR3 length: 18 amino acids. Germline V gene lookup returns CDR1 SGDLS and CDR2 YYNGEE. V trimming: 0 bases; J trimming: 9 bases; junction bases outside the gene matches: 16. The chain employs TRBV9 and TRBJ2-1, with 9 bases identical to TRBD2. Sequencing was performed on peripheral blood. This TCR was recovered from a woman aged 45-65 years with acute or convalescent COVID-19. CDR3 bases: TGTGCCAGCAGCGTAGCGGGTAGCGGGGGTCTCCTGATCGGTGAGCAGTTCTTC. As protein: CASSVAGSGGLLIGEQFF.